Included here is one T cell receptor beta chain sequence, with context. This entry is derived from a study of CD8 T cells in Susac syndrome. Germline V gene lookup returns CDR1 SNHLY and CDR2 FYNNEI. The ends lost 2 bases at V and 1 base at J; junction bases unmatched: 8. The CDR3 covers 18 residues. Reverse transcription of 0.5 to 1 ug RNA was performed with random hexamers. TCRdb redid the calling of the immunoSEQ multiplex PCR reads with MiXCR, one entry per CDR3 protein. This table has 330,000 or so distinct CDR3 sequences, approximately 85% appearing once. The authors sequenced TCR beta from blood CD8+ and CD4+ T cells. The multiple sclerosis controls were treatment-naive patients affected by stable or active relapsing-remitting disease. CD8+ and CD4+ T cells were negatively isolated; TEMRA cells were FACS-enriched.

The TCR comes from a human donor with multiple sclerosis. Sequenced material: CD8+ T cells from PBMCs. The rearrangement links TRBV2 to TRBJ2-6; 7 positions match TRBD2. CDR3 sequence (DNA): TGTGCCAGCAGTGAACCCGGCGGGAGTTGGTCTGGGGCCAACGTCCTGACTTTC. It translates to CASSEPGGSWSGANVLTF.